The 12 T cell receptor beta chains below come from one sample, sequenced in a study of cytomegalovirus exposure and HLA in healthy donors. A multiplex PCR was run with 60 Vbeta primers and 13 Jbeta primers. The method was immunoSEQ multiplex PCR; TCRdb's version includes in-frame clones alone and lacks a portion of them. This sample has roughly 150,000 clones; roughly 68% occur once, and the top ten carry under 11%. The specimen was PBMCs. These receptors all stem from a man younger than 40 in good health and CMV-seropositive.

V and J are TRBV18 and TRBJ2-7, with TRBD1 matching over 10 bases. The CDR3 extends over 15 amino acids. V gave up 3 bases and J gave up 5 bases; unmatched junction bases: 7. Germline V gene data show CDR1 as KGHSH and CDR2 as LQKENI. The CDR3 DNA is TGTGCCAGCTCACCCTTAGGGACAGGGGATCACGAGCAGTACTTC. It codes for CASSPLGTGDHEQYF. Full variable domain (remainder filled in from reference TRBV18 and TRBJ2-7): NAGVMQNPRHLVRRRGQEARLRCSPMKGHSHVYWYRQLPEEGLKFMVYLQKENIIDESGMPKERFSAEFPKEGPSILRIQQVVRGDSAAYFCASSPLGTGDHEQYFGPGTRLTVT.

This rearrangement joins TRBV14 to TRBJ2-1; 10 nucleotides align to TRBD1. V gave up 1 base and J gave up 8 bases; unmatched junction bases: 5. Germline lookup yields CDR1 SGHDN and CDR2 FVKESK. The CDR3 has 15 residues. The CDR3: CASSQVGQGGHEQFF. The DNA of the CDR3 is TGTGCCAGCAGCCAAGTAGGACAGGGGGGCCATGAGCAGTTCTTC.

The chain links TRBV7-9 to TRBJ1-1; 7 bases map to TRBD1. CDR3 length equals 12 residues. CDR1 is SEHNR and CDR2 is FQNEAQ in the germline V gene (reference sequence). Germline trimming cut 11 bases from V and 0 bases from J; bases unmatched to any gene: 3. CDR3 sequence (DNA): TGTGCCGGGACAGAGCTGAACACTGAAGCTTTCTTT. This sequence encodes CAGTELNTEAFF.

In the case of this clone: A read error may produce the germline difference seen at one junction end. This chain links TRBV7-9 with TRBJ1-2, with 7 bases lining up with TRBD1. Germline-derived CDR1 and CDR2 are SEHNR and FQNEAQ (reference sequence). The CDR3 is 15 residues long. In DNA form, the CDR3 reads TGTTCCAGCAGCTTCAGGGGGGCGCTTCTCTATGGCTACACCTTC. This encodes CSSSFRGALLYGYTF.

The gene calls are TRBV27 and TRBJ2-5; 8 bases match TRBD1. The end of the DNA fits TRBJ2-7 better, so the J call may be wrong. CDR3 length: 11 amino acids. Germline CDR1 reads MNHEY; CDR2 reads SMNVEV (reference sequence). The CDR3 sequence is CASGTGNEQYF. The CDR3 DNA sequence: TGTGCCAGCGGGACAGGAAACGAGCAGTACTTC.

This clone occurred a few times. The gene calls are TRBV30 and TRBJ2-1, with D perhaps matching TRBD1 (6 bases). V was pared by 8 bases and J by 4 bases, with 12 bases between. Looked up from germline, CDR1 is GTSNPN and CDR2 is SVGIG (reference sequence). This CDR3 spans 12 amino acids. The CDR3 DNA follows: TGTGCCCGACAGGCATTATACAATGAGCAGTTCTTC. Amino acid sequence: CARQALYNEQFF. Full variable domain (rest looked up from reference TRBV30 and TRBJ2-1): SQTIHQWPATLVQPVGSPLSLECTVEGTSNPNLYWYRQAAGRGLQLLFYSVGIGQISSEVPQNLSASRPQDRQFILSSKKLLLSDSGFYLCARQALYNEQFFGPGTRLTVL.

The chain has TRBV30 and TRBJ2-1; no clear D. The V gene's germline CDR1 is GTSNPN and CDR2 SVGIG (reference sequence). Trimming cost V 2 bases and J 8 bases, with 13 bases left between them. The CDR3 consists of 13 residues. The CDR3 region is CAWSSPSRYEQFF. In DNA, the CDR3 is TGTGCCTGGAGTTCACCGTCTAGGTATGAGCAGTTCTTC.

This chain links TRBV6-5 with TRBJ2-4; TRBD1 is a possible D gene (7 bases). The germline V and J ends were trimmed by 3 bases and 3 bases, with 15 bases remaining between them. The germline V gene has CDR1 MNHEY and CDR2 SVGAGI. The CDR3 has 16 amino acids. CDR3: CASSYGGGDDKNIQYF. The DNA for the CDR3 is TGTGCCAGCAGTTATGGAGGGGGCGATGACAAAAACATTCAGTACTTC.

This chain uses TRBV9 with TRBJ1-5; D remains unclear. The CDR3 sequence is 13 residues long. Trimming stripped 2 bases from V and 4 bases from J, with 7 bases between. Per the germline V gene, CDR1 is SGDLS and CDR2 is YYNGEE. The CDR3 sequence: CASSVSGNQPQHF. The CDR3 nucleotides are TGTGCCAGCAGCGTTTCGGGGAATCAGCCCCAGCATTTT.

This chain links TRBV2 with TRBJ1-5; D uncertain. V was trimmed by 6 bases and J by 6 bases, leaving 12 bases between them. The CDR3 length is 13 residues. Germline assignment: CDR1 SNHLY and CDR2 FYNNEI. CDR3: CASSVLPGQPQHF. CDR3 nucleotide sequence: TGTGCCAGCAGCGTTCTCCCCGGTCAGCCCCAGCATTTT.

The chain is built from TRBV5-1 and TRBJ2-1; no clear D gene. Germline assignment: CDR1 SGHRS and CDR2 YFSETQ. The CDR3 sequence is 12 residues long. V lost 3 bases, J lost 9 bases, and 10 bases lay in between. The CDR3 is CASSSSNIEQFF. In nucleotides, the CDR3 is TGCGCCAGCAGCTCCAGTAACATTGAGCAGTTCTTC.

This CDR3 reads CASSEGGLEQFF. In DNA, the CDR3 is TGTGCCAGCAGTGAGGGAGGGCTGGAGCAGTTCTTC. The genes are TRBV6-1 and TRBJ2-1; 7 bases line up with TRBD2. The V gene end was trimmed by 3 bases and the J gene end by 10 bases; junction bases not matched to a gene: 3. The germline gives CDR1 MNHNS, CDR2 SASEGT. The CDR3 runs to 12 residues.